Each of the 8 T cell receptor beta chains below was sequenced from the same sample in a study of tumor-infiltrating lymphocytes in primary liver carcinoma. The authors made TCR beta cDNA from roughly 480 ng total RNA with a constant-region primer. Three nested multiplex PCR rounds of slightly modified ARM-PCR generated TCR beta libraries. TRBV1-TRBV30 forward and Cbeta reverse primers drove the first two roughly 10-cycle rounds. Each CDR3 protein is one row after TCRdb ran MiXCR on the multiplex PCR reads. The sample records fewer than 200,000 distinct CDR3 sequences, just under 85% being singletons. Investigators took RNA and DNA out together from roughly 21-30 mg of unsorted bulk tissue. The sample consisted of tumor tissue from primary liver carcinoma. The receptors stem from a middle-aged man with primary liver carcinoma and hepatitis B virus infection.

The chain combines TRBV4-1 with TRBJ2-1; D ambiguous. The CDR3 sequence is 16 residues long. The germline CDR1 and CDR2 sequences are MGHRA and YSYEKL. Trimming pared 1 base from V and 3 bases from J, leaving 13 bases between. The CDR3 DNA reads TGCGCCAGCAGCCAAGTAGCAGCGTCCGGCTACAATGAGCAGTTCTTC. Translated: CASSQVAASGYNEQFF.

This clonotype was seen more than once but under ten times. The chain's CDR3 is CANTRGSSTYEQYF. The DNA for the CDR3 is TGTGCCAACACTCGTGGGAGTTCCACCTACGAGCAGTACTTC. This chain connects TRBV11-2 to TRBJ2-7; D possibly corresponds to TRBD2 (5 bases). This CDR3 has 14 residues. Trimming removed 10 bases at V and 2 bases at J, with 18 bases between. Germline V CDR1 and CDR2: SGHAT, FQNNGV.

Remarks on this clonotype: The germline gene is not matched at one end of the junction; a read error may be the cause. For the CDR3, the DNA is TGCACCAGCAGTCAAGAGGTCACAGGTCGAATCTCCCACGAACAATACTTT. As protein: CTSSQEVTGRISHEQYF. The chain carries TRBV4-3 and TRBJ2-7, with D possibly TRBD1 on 5 matching bases. This CDR3 region has 17 residues. Germline V gives CDR1 LGHNA, CDR2 YSLEER.

This clonotype was counted a single time. The chain carries TRBV12-3 or TRBV12-4 and TRBJ1-5, with no clear D. The ends were cut back, 7 bases at V and 10 bases at J, with 17 bases in the middle. The CDR3 consists of 13 residues. CDR3 nucleotide sequence: TGTGCCAGCATTGGGCCGGGGTTTCAACCCCAGCATTTT. Amino acids: CASIGPGFQPQHF.

This clonotype showed up just once. In this CDR3 the conserved last residue, phenylalanine or tryptophan, is missing, so a read error is likely. The limits of the CDR3 on the DNA are not certain, so only TCRdb's listed CDR3 is given. This rearrangement joins TRBV30 to TRBJ1-5; TRBD1, as called in the table, went unchecked against the DNA. Both ends counted, the CDR3 spans 14 residues. The V gene's germline CDR1 is GTSNPN and CDR2 SVGIG (reference sequence). The CDR3 sequence: CAWSVMGRNQPQHS.

As regards this clonotype: Germline is not matched at one junction end, which may reflect a read error. This chain uses TRBV11-1 with TRBJ1-6; D call uncertain. Per germline, CDR1 SGHAT and CDR2 FQDESV (reference sequence). The CDR3 extends over 13 amino acids. CDR3 DNA: TGTGCCAGCTGCCTGATACTGGTTTCACCCCTCCACTTC. Its protein product is CASCLILVSPLHF.

V gene TRBV6-1 combines with J gene TRBJ2-1; 8 bases line up with TRBD1. This CDR3 is built from 13 residues. Germline CDR1 is MNHNS and CDR2 is SASEGT. The CDR3 DNA follows: TGTACCTGCAGTGAAGGGACAGGCGATGAGCAGTTCTTC. Translation gives CTCSEGTGDEQFF.

In regard to this clonotype: A junction boundary mismatches the germline segment, possibly from a read error. The chain carries TRBV5-6 and TRBJ2-5; D is tentatively TRBD1 or TRBD2 (5 bases each). Germline-derived CDR1 and CDR2 are SGHDT and YYEEEE. This CDR3 is built from 14 residues. CDR3 sequence (DNA): TGTACCAGCAGCTTGAGGGGCGTTAGAGAGACCCAGTACTTC. Its protein is CTSSLRGVRETQYF.